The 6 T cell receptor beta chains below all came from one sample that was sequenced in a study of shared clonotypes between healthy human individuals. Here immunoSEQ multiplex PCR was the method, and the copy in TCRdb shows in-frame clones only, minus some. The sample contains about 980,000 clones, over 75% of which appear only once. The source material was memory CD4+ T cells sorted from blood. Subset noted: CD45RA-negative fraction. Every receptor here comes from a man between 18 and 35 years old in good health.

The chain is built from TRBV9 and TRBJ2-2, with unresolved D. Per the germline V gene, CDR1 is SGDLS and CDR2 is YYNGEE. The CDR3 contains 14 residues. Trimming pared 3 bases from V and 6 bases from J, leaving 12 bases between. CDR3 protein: CASSGLTRAGELFF. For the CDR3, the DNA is TGTGCCAGCAGCGGATTAACTCGAGCCGGGGAGCTGTTTTTT.

CDR3 coding DNA: TGCGCCAGCAGCTTGGATCCAGGGCCAATGGGCTACACCTTC. It is translated as CASSLDPGPMGYTF. The chain couples TRBV5-1 to TRBJ1-2; perhaps TRBD1 as D (5 bases). This CDR3 is 14 amino acids long. Germline loops: CDR1 SGHRS, CDR2 YFSETQ. The V end lost 0 bases, the J end lost 8 bases, and 14 bases lay between the germline ends.

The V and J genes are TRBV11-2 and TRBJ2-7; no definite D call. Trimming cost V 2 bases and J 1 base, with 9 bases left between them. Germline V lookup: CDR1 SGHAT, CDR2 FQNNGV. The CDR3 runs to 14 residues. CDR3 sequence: CASSLKGPSYEQYF. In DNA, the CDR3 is TGTGCCAGCAGCTTAAAAGGACCATCCTACGAGCAGTACTTC.

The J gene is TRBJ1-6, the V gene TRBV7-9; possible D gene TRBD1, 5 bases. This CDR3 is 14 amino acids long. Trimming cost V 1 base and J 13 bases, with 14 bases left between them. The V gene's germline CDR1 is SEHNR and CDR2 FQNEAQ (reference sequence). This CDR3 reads CASSLDMGTSPLHF. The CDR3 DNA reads TGTGCCAGCAGCTTAGACATGGGGACCTCGCCCCTCCACTTT.

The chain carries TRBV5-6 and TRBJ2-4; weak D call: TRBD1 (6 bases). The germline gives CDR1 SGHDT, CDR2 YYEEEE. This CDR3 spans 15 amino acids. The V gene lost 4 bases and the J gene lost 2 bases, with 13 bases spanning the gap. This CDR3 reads CASSTGSVTKNIQYF. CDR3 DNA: TGTGCCAGCAGCACAGGGTCGGTAACCAAAAACATTCAGTACTTC.

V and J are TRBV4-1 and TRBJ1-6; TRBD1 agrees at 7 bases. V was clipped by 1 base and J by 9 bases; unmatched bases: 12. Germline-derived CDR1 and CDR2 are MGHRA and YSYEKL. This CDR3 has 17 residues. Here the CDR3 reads CASSQVPDRVTGSPLHF. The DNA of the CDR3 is TGCGCCAGCAGCCAAGTTCCTGACAGGGTGACGGGTTCACCCCTCCACTTT.